The 32 T cell receptor beta chains below come from one sample, sequenced in a study of cytomegalovirus exposure and HLA in healthy donors. Here immunoSEQ multiplex PCR was the method, and the copy in TCRdb shows in-frame clones only, minus some. The data hold roughly 70,000 clones, with 70% to 90% observed a single time. Material for sequencing was PBMCs. The receptors derive from a woman between 18 and 29 years old in good health and CMV-seropositive.

J is TRBJ2-3 and V is TRBV5-1; TRBD2 matches 7 bases. Per the germline V gene, CDR1 is SGHRS and CDR2 is YFSETQ. This CDR3 has 20 amino acids. V lost 0 bases, J lost 0 bases, and 16 bases stayed unmatched. CDR3 in amino acids: CASSLDPERRSGASTDTQYF. In DNA form, the CDR3 reads TGCGCCAGCAGCTTGGACCCGGAACGACGAAGCGGGGCGAGCACAGATACGCAGTATTTT.

This chain uses TRBV7-2 with TRBJ1-2, with D possibly being TRBD1 (5 bases). The CDR3 runs to 15 residues. V was pared by 3 bases and J by 0 bases, with 11 bases between. The germline V gene has CDR1 SGHTA and CDR2 FQGNSA. CDR3 loop: CASSFGAGSNYGYTF. Written as DNA, the CDR3 is TGTGCCAGCAGCTTCGGTGCAGGGTCTAACTATGGCTACACCTTC.

The chain combines TRBV13 with TRBJ2-1; TRBD1 matches 9 bases. J lost 7 bases, V lost 9 bases, and 13 bases had no gene match. Germline V lookup: CDR1 PRHDT, CDR2 FYEKMQ (reference sequence). The CDR3 totals 15 residues. The CDR3 region is CASGRTRTGENEQFF. The CDR3 bases are TGTGCCAGTGGCCGAACTCGGACAGGGGAAAATGAGCAGTTCTTC.

The chain couples TRBV7-2 to TRBJ2-7; TRBD2 might be the D (6 bases). CDR1 and CDR2 (germline): SGHTA, FQGNSA. Trimming shortened V by 1 base and J by 2 bases, and 12 bases separated the two germline ends. CDR3 length: 15 amino acids. The CDR3 DNA reads as TGTGCCAGCAGCTTAGATGGGACTTCAACCTACGAGCAGTACTTC. Amino acids: CASSLDGTSTYEQYF. Based on the CDR3 plus reference TRBV7-2 and TRBJ2-7, the full variable domain is GAGVSQSPSNKVTEKGKDVELRCDPISGHTALYWYRQSLGQGLEFLIYFQGNSAPDKSGLPSDRFSAERTGGSVSTLTIQRTQQEDSAVYLCASSLDGTSTYEQYFGPGTRLTVT.

The J gene is TRBJ2-7, the V gene TRBV6-1; D is perhaps TRBD2 (6 bases). This CDR3 contains 14 residues. Trimming shortened V by 0 bases and J by 3 bases, and 9 bases separated the two germline ends. Germline CDR1 MNHNS, CDR2 SASEGT. CDR3 bases: TGTGCCAGCAGTGAAGCGGCGGGGAGCTACGAGCAGTACTTC. Its translation is CASSEAAGSYEQYF.

The chain combines TRBV6-5 with TRBJ1-2, with 10 bases that match TRBD1. Germline-derived CDR1 and CDR2 are MNHEY and SVGAGI. The J segment lost 5 bases and the V segment lost 7 bases, leaving 10 bases of the junction unmatched. The CDR3 covers 15 residues. The CDR3 is CASTQRGGQGYGYTF. The DNA for the CDR3 is TGTGCCAGCACCCAACGCGGGGGACAGGGGTATGGCTACACCTTC.

The genes are TRBV5-6 and TRBJ2-1, with D maybe TRBD1 (6 bases). Deletions cut 4 bases from V and 6 bases from J, with 17 bases between. There are 15 residues in the CDR3. CDR1 and CDR2 from the germline V gene are SGHDT and YYEEEE. Written as DNA, the CDR3 is TGTGCCAGCAGCAGGATTTTTACAGGGAGCAATGAGCAGTTCTTC. Its protein product is CASSRIFTGSNEQFF. Looking up the rest from reference TRBV5-6 and TRBJ2-1 gives the full variable domain: DAGVTQSPTHLIKTRGQQVTLRCSPKSGHDTVSWYQQALGQGPQFIFQYYEEEERQRGNFPDRFSGHQFPNYSSELNVNALLLGDSALYLCASSRIFTGSNEQFFGPGTRLTVL.

This clone was seen more than once but under ten times. Distinct nucleotide sequences in the sample also encode this CDR3. The chain joins TRBV6-5 to TRBJ2-2; maybe TRBD2 (5 bases). The V gene's germline CDR1 is MNHEY and CDR2 SVGAGI. The CDR3 is 13 residues long. V was pared by 6 bases and J by 1 base, with 6 bases between. In DNA form, the CDR3 reads TGTGCCAGCAGCGGAGGGAACACCGGGGAGCTGTTTTTT. This sequence encodes CASSGGNTGELFF.

The chain is built from TRBV6-4 and TRBJ2-3; unclear D gene. Trimming left V 2 bases short and J 2 bases short, with 8 bases between. CDR1 is MRHNA, CDR2 SNTAGT, per germline. This CDR3 region has 14 residues. The CDR3 reads CASSDRGDTDTQYF. In DNA form, the CDR3 reads TGTGCCAGCAGTGACCGCGGAGACACAGATACGCAGTATTTT.

This clone was recorded once. The CDR3 coding sequence is TGTGCCAGTAGTATTTCTTACAGGGAGGGAGATACGCAGTATTTT. It encodes CASSISYREGDTQYF. The chain is built from TRBV19 and TRBJ2-3; the D gene is possibly TRBD2 (7 bases). The V end was cut by 3 bases, the J end by 5 bases, with 15 bases between. This CDR3 has 15 amino acids. The germline V gene encodes CDR1 LNHDA and CDR2 SQIVND (reference sequence).

This chain joins TRBV5-6 and TRBJ2-5; a possible D gene is TRBD1 (6 bases). In germline, CDR1 is SGHDT, CDR2 YYEEEE. The CDR3 spans 16 residues. V lost 1 base, J lost 1 base, and 14 bases lay in between. CDR3 in amino acids: CASSLKIQGFQETQYF. As DNA, the CDR3 is TGTGCCAGCAGCTTGAAGATACAGGGCTTCCAAGAGACCCAGTACTTC.

The table lists this clone with a count of one. The chain is built from TRBV5-1 and TRBJ2-3, with 8 bases fitting TRBD2. Trimming at V came to 3 bases and at J to 5 bases, leaving 8 bases not matched to a gene. This CDR3 contains 15 residues. CDR1 is SGHRS and CDR2 is YFSETQ in the germline V gene. The CDR3 sequence is CASSSASGGGDTQYF. CDR3 nucleotide sequence: TGCGCCAGCAGCTCCGCGAGCGGGGGTGGAGATACGCAGTATTTT.

The chain's CDR3 is CASGSGSRDTQYF. The CDR3 DNA follows: TGTGCCAGCGGCTCAGGGTCAAGAGATACGCAGTATTTT. The chain employs TRBV6-1 and TRBJ2-3; D possibly corresponds to TRBD1 (5 bases). Germline loops: CDR1 MNHNS, CDR2 SASEGT. The CDR3 extends over 13 amino acids. V lost 8 bases and J 5 bases, leaving 14 bases between the germline ends.

The CDR3 coding sequence is TGCGCCAGCAGCCAAGATGGTCACGGGACAGGGGCCTACGAGCAGTACTTC. Protein product: CASSQDGHGTGAYEQYF. The gene calls are TRBV4-3 and TRBJ2-7; 10 nucleotides align to TRBD1. The CDR3 extends over 17 amino acids. V gave up 0 bases and J gave up 2 bases; unmatched junction bases: 7. Germline V gene sequence: CDR1 LGHNA, CDR2 YSLEER.

The chain is built from TRBV7-2 and TRBJ2-5, with 10 bases that match TRBD2. There are 17 residues in the CDR3. Losses at the gene ends were 4 bases for V and 4 bases for J; bases not matched to a gene: 12. In germline, CDR1 is SGHTA, CDR2 FQGNSA. The CDR3 DNA reads TGTGCCAGCAGCTCAAACGGACTAGCGGTCGTGGGAGAGACCCAGTACTTC. Its protein is CASSSNGLAVVGETQYF.

Remarks on this clone: One end of the junction varies from germline; a read error may be responsible. The J gene is TRBJ2-5, the V gene TRBV7-7; D remains unclear. There are 14 residues in the CDR3. Germline V gives CDR1 SSHAT, CDR2 FNYEAQ (reference sequence). This CDR3 is CASSLYSGRETQYF. CDR3 in DNA: TGTGCTAGCAGCTTATATTCGGGTCGAGAGACCCAGTACTTC.

The chain employs TRBV9 and TRBJ2-3; 7 bases are a match to TRBD2. This CDR3 comprises 15 residues. V was pared by 4 bases and J by 2 bases, with 7 bases of the junction left unmatched. Germline V lookup: CDR1 SGDLS, CDR2 YYNGEE. CDR3 protein: CASSTRGVDTDTQYF. CDR3 nucleotides: TGTGCCAGCAGCACCCGGGGGGTGGACACAGATACGCAGTATTTT.

The chain joins TRBV7-9 to TRBJ1-1; D remains unclear. This CDR3 has 14 residues. Germline V gene sequence: CDR1 SEHNR, CDR2 FQNEAQ (reference sequence). V shed 10 bases and J shed 5 bases, with 20 bases lying between them. The CDR3 is CATRPTQSGTEAFF. The CDR3 DNA is TGTGCCACCAGACCGACTCAGAGCGGGACTGAAGCTTTCTTT.

This rearrangement joins TRBV27 to TRBJ1-1; tentative D call: TRBD1 (6 bases). Germline CDR1 is MNHEY and CDR2 is SMNVEV (reference sequence). Trimming cost V 0 bases and J 4 bases, with 12 bases left between them. The CDR3 loop spans 15 amino acids. The CDR3 DNA sequence: TGTGCCAGCAGTTTATCCCAGGGGCAGGGCACTGAAGCTTTCTTT. It translates to CASSLSQGQGTEAFF.

In DNA form, the CDR3 reads TGTGCCATCAGTGAGTCGACAGCGTACCAAGAGACCCAGTACTTC. Translation: CAISESTAYQETQYF. The chain is built from TRBV10-3 and TRBJ2-5; tentatively, D is TRBD1 (5 bases). Germline CDR1 is ENHRY and CDR2 is SYGVKD. The CDR3 covers 15 residues. Between the trimmed V and J ends, which lost 0 bases and 0 bases, there was a span of 8 bases.

The V gene is TRBV29-1, the J gene TRBJ2-7; D call uncertain. The germline V gene has CDR1 SQVTM and CDR2 ANQGSEA. The CDR3 runs 14 residues. V lost 6 bases and J lost 0, with 15 bases in between. CDR3 DNA: TGCAGCGTCGTAGACTTACCGAGCTCCTACGAGCAGTACTTC. This translates into CSVVDLPSSYEQYF.

The chain joins TRBV18 to TRBJ2-5, with TRBD1 matching over 9 bases. The germline V gene has CDR1 KGHSH and CDR2 LQKENI. This CDR3 has 17 amino acids. Trimming took 0 bases from V and 5 from J; bases not matched to a gene: 10. The CDR3 DNA follows: TGTGCCAGCTCACCACCGAGGGGACAGGGTGGTTTGGAGACCCAGTACTTC. Amino acid sequence: CASSPPRGQGGLETQYF.

The chain recombines TRBV11-2 with TRBJ2-3; D is possibly TRBD1 (6 bases). CDR3 size: 16 residues. V was trimmed by 5 bases and J by 3 bases, leaving 18 bases between them. The germline V gene encodes CDR1 SGHAT and CDR2 FQNNGV. Here the CDR3 DNA reads TGTGCCAGCAGCCCGCCTGGGGGCTCTCCTACAGATACGCAGTATTTT. Translation gives CASSPPGGSPTDTQYF.

The V and J genes are TRBV28 and TRBJ2-7; the D is unclear. The germline gives CDR1 MDHEN, CDR2 SYDVKM. Trimming pared 3 bases from V and 9 bases from J, leaving 9 bases between. CDR3 size: 11 residues. CDR3 coding DNA: TGTGCCAGCAGTTTTGAGTTGCGGCAGTACTTC. Residues: CASSFELRQYF.

The chain carries TRBV2 and TRBJ2-7, with 9 bases aligning to TRBD1. CDR1 SNHLY and CDR2 FYNNEI come from the germline V gene. The CDR3 consists of 14 residues. V lost 6 bases, J lost 3 bases, and 6 bases stayed unmatched. CDR3: CASSTGTGYYEQYF. The DNA of the CDR3 is TGTGCCAGCAGCACCGGGACAGGGTACTACGAGCAGTACTTC.

This chain's CDR3 is CASSLDPTTRVYNEQFF. CDR3 coding DNA: TGTGCCAGCAGTTTAGATCCCACTACTAGAGTGTACAATGAGCAGTTCTTC. The chain has TRBV27 and TRBJ2-1; D possibly corresponds to TRBD2 (5 bases). V lost 2 bases, J lost 4 bases, and 18 bases lay in between. Germline V gene data show CDR1 as MNHEY and CDR2 as SMNVEV (reference sequence). The CDR3 spans 17 residues.

This sequence joins TRBV2 and TRBJ2-5; D is unresolved. The CDR3 runs to 17 residues. V was cut by 2 bases and J by 2 bases, with 18 bases left in between. Germline V gene sequence: CDR1 SNHLY, CDR2 FYNNEI. Written as DNA, the CDR3 is TGTGCCAGCAGTGAATTAAAAAGAGCAAAACTACAAGAGACCCAGTACTTC. Translated: CASSELKRAKLQETQYF.

The chain uses TRBV7-2 and TRBJ2-3; D remains ambiguous. CDR1 and CDR2 (germline): SGHTA, FQGNSA. The CDR3 runs 15 residues. Between the trimmed V and J ends, which lost 0 bases and 3 bases, there was a span of 10 bases. CDR3 DNA: TGTGCCAGCAGCTTAGCTCCTCCCCCTACAGATACGCAGTATTTT. As protein: CASSLAPPPTDTQYF.

The V gene is TRBV10-3, the J gene TRBJ2-1; TRBD2 agrees at 8 bases. Losses at the gene ends were 5 bases for V and 8 bases for J; bases not matched to a gene: 14. CDR1 and CDR2 from the germline V gene are ENHRY and SYGVKD. The CDR3 runs 16 residues. Written as DNA, the CDR3 is TGTGCCATCAGTAGCCCACCCGAGCGGGGGTCATATGAGCAGTTCTTC. Its protein product is CAISSPPERGSYEQFF.

The chain links TRBV4-1 to TRBJ2-4; 9 nucleotides match TRBD2. Germline-derived CDR1 and CDR2 are MGHRA and YSYEKL. The CDR3 consists of 20 residues. Trimming cost V 2 bases and J 1 base; bases outside gene matches: 15. CDR3 residues: CASSQWGREGRSMAKNIQYF. CDR3 nucleotides: TGCGCCAGCAGCCAATGGGGGCGGGAGGGCCGTTCTATGGCCAAAAACATTCAGTACTTC.

The rearrangement joins TRBV6-4 to TRBJ2-3; TRBD2 matches 11 bases. V dropped 2 bases and J dropped 4; count of bases not matched to a gene: 2. The CDR3 totals 15 residues. Germline-derived CDR1 and CDR2 are MRHNA and SNTAGT. The CDR3 region is CASSDLAGGPDTQYF. The CDR3, as DNA: TGTGCCAGCAGTGACCTAGCGGGAGGTCCAGATACGCAGTATTTT.

This sequence joins TRBV6-6 and TRBJ2-3; 9 nucleotides match TRBD1. The V segment lost 6 bases and the J segment 4 bases; nucleotides outside the gene matches: 5. Germline V gives CDR1 MNHNY, CDR2 SVGAGI (reference sequence). The CDR3 covers 14 residues. The CDR3 protein is CASRDRGRADTQYF. DNA of the CDR3: TGTGCCAGCAGGGACAGGGGTCGGGCAGATACGCAGTATTTT.